The clone carrying this T cell receptor (beta chain) was picked up many times. The V gene lost 5 bases and the J gene lost 7 bases, with 16 bases spanning the gap. The CDR3 spans 13 residues. The germline CDR1 and CDR2 sequences are SGHRS and YFSETQ. This specimen comes from a study of patients and donors after allogeneic stem cell transplantation. TCRdb reanalysed the RT-PCR reads using MiXCR and keeps one entry per CDR3 protein. The profile shows 800,000 to 1,000,000 distinct CDR3 sequences, roughly 17% of them singletons. The receptor comes from a human donor who was either an allogeneic HSCT recipient or a stem cell or donor lymphocyte infusion donor (not recorded which). It is not recorded whose cells these are; they may come from a transplant donor. The sequenced sample consisted of blood, either unsorted or a sorted T cell fraction (not recorded which). The V and J genes are TRBV5-1 and TRBJ2-7; the D is unclear. The CDR3 region has the DNA TGCGCCAGCAGGTCCAGCTCCCGGCGAGAGCAGTACTTC. This sequence encodes CASRSSSRREQYF.